This TCR beta chain was documented in a study of blood T cell repertoires in COVID-19. The overall study: The study drew acute and convalescent COVID-19 samples from the United States, Italy and Spain. The analysed material was cDNA or gDNA that came from T cells, B-cell-depleted T cells, or PBMCs.

This clone was seen once. In the authors' workflow: Estimates of nucleated cell counts were drawn from the amplification of reference gene primers. The table came from immunoSEQ multiplex PCR; TCRdb's copy has only in-frame clones and leaves some out. V and J calls and clone size are as listed in that table; D and trimming were resolved from the DNA. The sample lists 100,000 to 150,000 clones, more than 70% occurring once. Germline-derived CDR1 and CDR2 are MNHEY and SMNVEV (reference sequence). The CDR3 extends over 14 amino acids. V lost 2 bases, J lost 9 bases, and 14 bases lay in between. Material for sequencing was peripheral blood. The clonotype comes from a man between 60 and 75 years old with acute or convalescent COVID-19. The chain carries TRBV27 and TRBJ2-1; tentatively, D is TRBD2 (6 bases). In DNA form, the CDR3 reads TGTGCCAGCAGTTTAATTCGGGAGTGGGCTGAGCAGTTCTTC. Amino acids: CASSLIREWAEQFF.